Listed below are T cell receptor beta chains from one sample, sequenced in a study of blood T cell repertoires in COVID-19. Clones were sequenced by immunoSEQ multiplex PCR, and TCRdb holds only the in-frame ones, with some missing. The table has 100,000 to 150,000 clones, 80% to 90% seen once. The specimen was peripheral blood. The receptors here all came from a woman aged 65 to 85 with acute or convalescent COVID-19. Both conserved end residues are part of each CDR3. D genes are given only for firm matches. Where a row states a size, it is once, few, many or the class of an expanded clone; other rows omit it.

clone size	D gene	V gene	J gene	CDR3 DNA	CDR3 protein
NA	TRBD1	TRBV11-2	TRBJ1-1	TGTGCCAGCAGCTTAGGGGACAGAATGAACACTGAAGCTTTCTTT	CASSLGDRMNTEAFF
NA	NA	TRBV3-1/TRBV3-2	TRBJ1-3	TGTGCCAGCAGCCCAGAGCGCTCTGGAAACACCATATATTTT	CASSPERSGNTIYF
NA	TRBD1	TRBV30	TRBJ1-2	TGTGCCTGGAGTGCGACAGGGGGGAACTATGGCTACACCTTC	CAWSATGGNYGYTF
NA	TRBD1	TRBV5-1	TRBJ1-5	TGCGCCAGCAGCTTGGGGGGACAGACCTATCAGCCCCAGCATTTT	CASSLGGQTYQPQHF
NA	TRBD2	TRBV10-3	TRBJ2-1	TGTGCCATCAGTGAGAATAGCGGGGGGGCCCTCAGGGAGCAGTTCTTC	CAISENSGGALREQFF
NA	NA	TRBV12-3/TRBV12-4	TRBJ2-2	TGTGCCAGCATGACAGGGAACACCGGGGAGCTGTTTTTT	CASMTGNTGELFF
few	NA	TRBV2	TRBJ2-7	TGTGCCAGCAGTGAAGCCCAAGAGGTTCCGGACGAGCAGTACTTC	CASSEAQEVPDEQYF
NA	NA	TRBV6-2/TRBV6-3	TRBJ1-6	TGTGCCAGCAGTGGTCGGTCACCCCTCCACTTT	CASSGRSPLHF
NA	TRBD1	TRBV6-1	TRBJ2-2	TGTGCCAGCAGTGAAGTTACGGACAGGGCGAACACCGGGGAGCTGTTTTTT	CASSEVTDRANTGELFF
NA	NA	TRBV2	TRBJ2-2	TGTGCCAGCAGTGAAGCGCGGGCCACCGGGGAGCTGTTTTTT	CASSEARATGELFF
NA	TRBD2	TRBV7-6	TRBJ2-1	TGTGCCAGCAGCCCATCCCGGGGGGATGAGCAGTTCTTC	CASSPSRGDEQFF
NA	TRBD1	TRBV19	TRBJ2-3	TGTGCCACCACTAACGGACAGGGTAGATCAGATACGCAGTATTTT	CATTNGQGRSDTQYF
NA	NA	TRBV28	TRBJ1-5	TGTGCCAGCAGTTTACGGGATCAGCCCCAGCATTTT	CASSLRDQPQHF
NA	TRBD1	TRBV5-1	TRBJ1-3	TGCGCCAGCAGCCCCTTTGAAGCCCCGGGACAGGGATACTTTTTCTCTGGAAACACCATATATTTT	CASSPFEAPGQGYFFSGNTIYF
NA	NA	TRBV5-1	TRBJ2-5	TGCGCCAGCAGCTTGGTTGGGGACAAGGAGACCCAGTACTTC	CASSLVGDKETQYF
NA	NA	TRBV6-5	TRBJ1-4	TGTGCCAGCAGCCTATCGGGGTATAATGAAAAACTGTTTTTT	CASSLSGYNEKLFF
NA	NA	TRBV11-2	TRBJ2-3	TGTGCCAGCAGCTTATACCTATCAGATACGCAGTATTTT	CASSLYLSDTQYF
few	TRBD1	TRBV28	TRBJ2-4	TGTGCCAGCAGTTCTCGACAGGGGGCAATGGGAGCCAAAAACATTCAGTACTTC	CASSSRQGAMGAKNIQYF
NA	TRBD1	TRBV29-1	TRBJ1-6	TGCAGCGCCTCGGGACAGGGTCATTCACCCCTCCACTTT	CSASGQGHSPLHF
NA	NA	TRBV12-3/TRBV12-4	TRBJ1-1	TGTGCCAGCAGTCGTACAGGGACGAGTGAAGCTTTCTTT	CASSRTGTSEAFF
NA	TRBD1	TRBV28	TRBJ1-6	TGTGCCAGCAAACCAAGGATAGGACAGGGGCTGAAATATAATTCACCCCTCCACTTT	CASKPRIGQGLKYNSPLHF
NA	TRBD1	TRBV6-5	TRBJ1-5	TGTGCCAGCAGCGTCCAAGGACAGGGTGGGCAGCCCCAGCATTTT	CASSVQGQGGQPQHF
once	TRBD1	TRBV19	TRBJ1-2	TGTGCCAGTAGTATCGCGGGACAGGGGAACTATGGCTACACCTTC	CASSIAGQGNYGYTF
once	NA	TRBV3-1/TRBV3-2	TRBJ2-5	TGTGCCAGCAGCCAAGATGTGAGAACGCCGTACTTC	CASSQDVRTPYF
NA	TRBD1	TRBV6-5	TRBJ1-2	TGTGCCAGCGGACAGGGTGGCTATGGCTACACCTTC	CASGQGGYGYTF
NA	TRBD1	TRBV6-2/TRBV6-3	TRBJ1-5	TGTGCCAGCAGCCAAAGGACAGGGGGAGGAAGTAAGCGAGAGAGCAATCAGCCCCAGCATTTT	CASSQRTGGGSKRESNQPQHF
NA	NA	TRBV9	TRBJ1-3	TGTGCCAGCAGCCCGGACACTGGCTCTGGAAACACCATATATTTT	CASSPDTGSGNTIYF
NA	NA	TRBV11-2	TRBJ2-7	TGTGCCAGCACTAATACGTTCTCCTACGAGCAGTACTTC	CASTNTFSYEQYF
NA	TRBD1	TRBV27	TRBJ1-1	TGTGCCAGCAGTTTATACCGACAGGGGCAAGCTTTCTTT	CASSLYRQGQAFF
NA	TRBD1	TRBV28	TRBJ1-4	TGTGCCAGCAGTTCCATCGGGACAGGGTACGAAAAACTGTTTTTT	CASSSIGTGYEKLFF
few	NA	TRBV30	TRBJ1-4	TGTGCCTGGACGCGCCCTCGGGGAGCAACTAATGAAAAACTGTTTTTT	CAWTRPRGATNEKLFF
once	TRBD1	TRBV29-1	TRBJ2-3	TGCAGCGCCCGAAGACAGGGCCGTAGCACAGATACGCAGTATTTT	CSARRQGRSTDTQYF
NA	NA	TRBV7-9	TRBJ1-2	TGTGCCACTCATCCTTGGGGCAGCCGTTATGGCTACACCTTC	CATHPWGSRYGYTF
NA	TRBD1	TRBV28	TRBJ1-6	TGTGCCAGCTCGCAGGACAGGGCGAGAAAACTCCACTTT	CASSQDRARKLHF
NA	NA	TRBV15	TRBJ1-1	TGTGCCACCAGCAGAGTAACCGGCGGGTGGGGCACTGAAGCTTTCTTT	CATSRVTGGWGTEAFF
once	NA	TRBV3-1/TRBV3-2	TRBJ1-1	TGTGCCAGCAGCCAACAGCACGGGGGGAACACTGAAGCTTTCTTT	CASSQQHGGNTEAFF
NA	NA	TRBV5-4	TRBJ2-7	TGTGCCAGCAGCTTGCAGGGAACCTCCTACGAGCAGTACTTC	CASSLQGTSYEQYF
NA	NA	TRBV3-1/TRBV3-2	TRBJ1-2	TGTGCCAGCAGCCAACTCGGACAAGGTGGCTACACCTTC	CASSQLGQGGYTF
once	TRBD2	TRBV27	TRBJ2-5	TGTGCCAGCAGACGGACGGGAGGGGAGACCCAGTACTTC	CASRRTGGETQYF
NA	TRBD1	TRBV28	TRBJ1-5	TGTGCCAGCAGGGGACAGGCTAGACAGCCCCAGCATTTT	CASRGQARQPQHF
NA	NA	TRBV12-3/TRBV12-4	TRBJ1-6	TGTGCCAGCAGTTTTGAGGGCCCGGACCTCCACTTT	CASSFEGPDLHF
NA	TRBD1	TRBV5-4	TRBJ2-2	TGTGCCAGCAGCTTTGACAGGGGGCAGGTCGGGGAGCTGTTTTTT	CASSFDRGQVGELFF
NA	TRBD2	TRBV27	TRBJ2-1	TGTGCCAGCAGCCATTCGGGGAGCGGGGGAGGGGAGCAGTTCTTC	CASSHSGSGGGEQFF
NA	NA	TRBV24-1	TRBJ1-5	TGTGCCACCAGTGACTCAAGGGGAAATCAGCCCCAGCATTTT	CATSDSRGNQPQHF
NA	TRBD1	TRBV6-5	TRBJ2-7	TGTGCCAGCTCGAGGGGGCAGGGGGCATCTTACGAGCAGTACTTC	CASSRGQGASYEQYF
NA	NA	TRBV7-3	TRBJ2-2	TGTGCCAGCAGCGTCCGGGGCGGGGATGGCGGGGAGCTGTTTTTT	CASSVRGGDGGELFF
NA	NA	TRBV30	TRBJ1-4	TGTGCCTGGAGGGGAAGGGGATTTGAAAAACTGTTTTTT	CAWRGRGFEKLFF
NA	TRBD1	TRBV20-1	TRBJ1-2	TGCAGTGCTAGTGGACAGGGTGCCGCTAACTATGGCTACACCTTC	CSASGQGAANYGYTF
NA	NA	TRBV19	TRBJ1-1	TGTGCCAGTAGCAACCCTGGGACATTGAACACTGAAGCTTTCTTT	CASSNPGTLNTEAFF